Described below is a single T cell receptor (beta chain) sequence and its context. This may be a read error: a much more frequent sequence differs by one nucleotide. This entry belongs to a study of T cells in Graves' hyperthyroidism and ophthalmopathy. Extraction of PBMCs used 9 to 10 ml of fresh peripheral blood. Germline V gene data show CDR1 as LGHNA and CDR2 as YNFKEQ. The CDR3 loop spans 13 amino acids. TCR beta CDR3 regions were amplified from RNA transcripts. The TCR CDR3 was amplified in a first-round RT-PCR using the HTBI primer set. TCRdb re-analysed the multiplex PCR reads in MiXCR, keeping a single row per CDR3 protein. The table lists 600,000 to 700,000 distinct CDR3 sequences, approximately 15% of them singletons, with around 4.1% in the top ten.

Sequenced sample: blood. This TCR came from a woman between 40 and 55 years old with Graves' ophthalmopathy. The chain couples TRBV4-2 to TRBJ1-5; 11 nucleotides align to TRBD1. The CDR3 spells CAGSRDRGEPQHF. In DNA form, the CDR3 reads TGTGCCGGCAGCCGGGACAGGGGGGAGCCCCAGCATTTT.